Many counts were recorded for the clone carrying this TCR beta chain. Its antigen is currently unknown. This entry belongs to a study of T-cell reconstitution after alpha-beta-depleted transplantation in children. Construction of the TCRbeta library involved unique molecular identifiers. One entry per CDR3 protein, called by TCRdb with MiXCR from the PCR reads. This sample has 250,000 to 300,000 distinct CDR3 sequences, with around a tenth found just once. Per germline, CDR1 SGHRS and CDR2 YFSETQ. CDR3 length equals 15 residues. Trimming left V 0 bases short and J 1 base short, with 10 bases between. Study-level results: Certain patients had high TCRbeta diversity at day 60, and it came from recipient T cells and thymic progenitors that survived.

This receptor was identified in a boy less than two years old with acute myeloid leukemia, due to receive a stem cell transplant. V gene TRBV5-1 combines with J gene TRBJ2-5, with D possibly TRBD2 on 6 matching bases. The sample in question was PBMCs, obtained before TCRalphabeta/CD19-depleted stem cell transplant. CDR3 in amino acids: CASSLGPGSQETQYF. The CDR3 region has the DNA TGCGCCAGCAGCTTGGGTCCCGGGAGCCAAGAGACCCAGTACTTC.